This TCR beta chain was identified in a study of blood T cells in healthy people across ages (dated by TCRdb to the mid-2010s). About the study as a whole: In model experiments, template switching captured about one uniquely barcoded TCR beta cDNA molecule for every two T cells. The study measured age-related changes in TCR beta repertoire diversity using deep sequencing normalized with unique cDNA molecular identifiers. The donors were split into four age groups: young (average around 17 years), middle-aged (over 35), aged (roughly 65) and long-lived (roughly 77). To avoid experimental bias, donors of different ages were randomly spread across the sequencing lanes. For two donors (one aged 18 to 30 and one aged 80 or older), the study analyzed two additional independent replicas of 1 million unique cDNA reads from the same blood draw.

Libraries were made using 5' RACE. The sequencer listed for this sample is Illumina HiSeq 2500. A second PCR of about 7 to 12 cycles was performed with a sample-barcoded 5' primer and a J-beta primer mix. A unique molecular identifier was introduced onto each TCR beta cDNA molecule by a template-switch 5' adaptor carrying 12 random nucleotides. Each sample yielded at least 2.5 million CDR3-containing paired-end reads. All of the RNA was converted into first-strand cDNA using the Mint cDNA synthesis kit, with a TRBC-specific oligonucleotide serving as the primer. All cDNA was treated with uracil-DNA glycosylase and then went through a first 18-cycle PCR with the universal primers M1SS and BC2_uni_R. The paper's processing steps were these. For normalization, 1 million high-quality reads, each with a distinct molecular identifier, were randomly selected from each sample. Instead of being binned into consensus sequences, reads that shared molecular identifiers were thrown out. MiTCR, with a Q25 quality threshold and the strictest error-elimination algorithm, was used for CDR3 identification, clonotype clustering and error correction. A nonparametric unseen species model with Euler transformation was used to estimate lower-bound total TCR beta diversity. TCRdb reran the public reads through fastp at Q25 and MiXCR, keeping productive beta chains. Rows with a matching CDR3 protein are joined into one entry that keeps the most common DNA and genes. Clone size and V and J calls follow TCRdb, not the original study. Within this sample are some 1.4 million distinct CDR3 sequences, with 40% to 50% of them counted one time only. Together, the top ten hold 6.5% to 10% of the sample.

Overall study results and their limits: Compared with the aged group, the long-lived group had more naive CD4+ T cells, fewer expanded clones and increased TCR diversity, a pattern suggesting age selection. There was a strong correlation between observed TCR beta diversity and the percentage of naive T cells measured by flow cytometry. As age increased, observed TCR beta diversity per million T cells dropped in a roughly linear way, and a significant reduction was already evident by age 40. The CMV infection status of donors was not known, potentially confounding age-related changes in expanded clonotypes. Since profiling was done on bulk unsorted PBMCs, naive and antigen-experienced compartments could not be conclusively compared. Total diversity estimates from one million sequenced T cells were considered lower bounds and underestimates.

Systemically healthy Caucasian individuals from Russia, approximately 39 in total and aged roughly 6 to 95 years, were included as donors. Roughly 10 milliliters of peripheral blood were drawn from each donor into EDTA-treated Vacutainer tubes. PBMCs were isolated by Ficoll-Paque density-gradient centrifugation, with at least 6.5 million obtained per sample. Total RNA, at least 6 micrograms per sample, was extracted from PBMCs with Trizol reagent. For every donor, an aliquot of PBMCs went through flow cytometry to measure the percentages of naive CD45RAhigh/CD27high T cells. This clonotype was counted between two and nine times. There is no known antigen for this receptor. No base-level quality is on record; no much larger clone is a single base apart. The CDR3 numbers 14 residues from cysteine through phenylalanine. Left in the record is the CDR3 DNA by itself, 42 bases read in frame from the first base. CDR1 SQVTM and CDR2 ANQGSEA are derived from the germline V gene. The germline V end is reduced by 4 bases and the J end by 2 bases; junction bases left unmatched: 7.

This receptor was taken from a woman between 18 and 29 years old in good health. The specimen was blood. The rearrangement combines TRBV29-1 with TRBJ1-1, and 7 junction bases match TRBD1. The CDR3 region: CSVGRTGPNTEAFF. Read as DNA, the sequence is TGCAGCGTTGGGCGGACAGGACCTAACACTGAAGCTTTCTTT.